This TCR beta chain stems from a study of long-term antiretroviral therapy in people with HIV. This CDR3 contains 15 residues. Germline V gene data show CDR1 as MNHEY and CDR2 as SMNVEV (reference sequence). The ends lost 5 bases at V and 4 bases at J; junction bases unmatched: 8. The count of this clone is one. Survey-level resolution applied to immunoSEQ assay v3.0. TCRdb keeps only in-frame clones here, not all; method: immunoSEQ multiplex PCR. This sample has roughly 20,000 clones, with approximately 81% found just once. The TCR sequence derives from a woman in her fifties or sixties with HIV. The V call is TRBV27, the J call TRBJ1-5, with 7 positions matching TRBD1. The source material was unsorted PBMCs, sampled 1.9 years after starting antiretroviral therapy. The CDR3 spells CASSREGASNQPQHF. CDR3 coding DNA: TGTGCCAGCAGTCGAGAGGGGGCCTCAAATCAGCCCCAGCATTTT.